This TCR beta chain was identified in a study of shared clonotypes between healthy human individuals. Whole-study results and caveats: Relative to clonotypes present in all four donors, those not shared had lower generation probabilities. Relative to memory subsets, naive subsets generally showed larger estimated richness.

About 30,000 T cell genomes (around 190 ng DNA) went into each sorted-subset replicate. Produced via immunoSEQ multiplex PCR; TCRdb's table is partial and in-frame only. The data contain 2,500,000 or so clones, around 90% of them singletons. Germline V lookup: CDR1 SGHVS, CDR2 FNYEAQ. V lost 5 bases and J lost 4, with 12 bases in between. This CDR3 comprises 15 residues. CD45RA-negative memory and CD45RA+ naive subsets were split from the CD4+ cells. In regard to this clone: The antigen remains unidentified.

The origin of this receptor is a man aged 18 to 30 in good health. Some clones in this sample may be carry-over from other donors' samples. Sequencing used naive CD4+ T cells from PBMCs. Indicated subset: CD45RA+ positively selected. This chain uses TRBV7-6 with TRBJ2-6, with no clear D. CDR3 protein: CASSRRMSGANVLTF. As DNA, the CDR3 is TGTGCCAGCAGCCGTAGAATGTCCGGGGCCAACGTCCTGACTTTC.